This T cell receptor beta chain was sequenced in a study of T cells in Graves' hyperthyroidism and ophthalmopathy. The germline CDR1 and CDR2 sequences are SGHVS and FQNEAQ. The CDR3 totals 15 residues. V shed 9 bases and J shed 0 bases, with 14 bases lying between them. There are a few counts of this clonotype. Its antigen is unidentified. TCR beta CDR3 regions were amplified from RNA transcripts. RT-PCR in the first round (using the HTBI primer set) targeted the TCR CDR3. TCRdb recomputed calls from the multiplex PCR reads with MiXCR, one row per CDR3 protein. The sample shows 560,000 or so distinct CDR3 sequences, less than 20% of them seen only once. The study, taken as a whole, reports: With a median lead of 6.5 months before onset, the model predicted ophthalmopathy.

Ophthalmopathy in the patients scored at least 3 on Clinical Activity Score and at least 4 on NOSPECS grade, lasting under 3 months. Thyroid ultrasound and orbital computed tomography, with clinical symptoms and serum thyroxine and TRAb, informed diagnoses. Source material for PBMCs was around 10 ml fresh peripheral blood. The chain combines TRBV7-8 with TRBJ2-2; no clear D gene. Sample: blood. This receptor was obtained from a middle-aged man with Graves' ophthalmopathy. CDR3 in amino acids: CASSILGPNTGELFF. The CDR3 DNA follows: TGTGCCAGTAGTATACTCGGTCCGAACACCGGGGAGCTGTTTTTT.